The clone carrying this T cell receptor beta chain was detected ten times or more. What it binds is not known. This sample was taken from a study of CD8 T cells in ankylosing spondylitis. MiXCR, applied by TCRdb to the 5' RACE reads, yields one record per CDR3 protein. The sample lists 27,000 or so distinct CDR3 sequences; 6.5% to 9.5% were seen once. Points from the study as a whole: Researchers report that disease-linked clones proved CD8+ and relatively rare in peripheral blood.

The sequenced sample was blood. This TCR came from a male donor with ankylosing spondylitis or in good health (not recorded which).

The CDR3 DNA follows: TGTGCCAGCATCCCGGGGACAGGGGGTGGTAGTCGGCTGTTTTTT. It is translated as CASIPGTGGGSRLFF. V and J are TRBV12-3 or TRBV12-4 and TRBJ2-2; 11 bases map to TRBD1. Trimming removed 7 bases from V and 13 bases from J; junction bases left unmatched: 14. The CDR3 is 15 residues long.